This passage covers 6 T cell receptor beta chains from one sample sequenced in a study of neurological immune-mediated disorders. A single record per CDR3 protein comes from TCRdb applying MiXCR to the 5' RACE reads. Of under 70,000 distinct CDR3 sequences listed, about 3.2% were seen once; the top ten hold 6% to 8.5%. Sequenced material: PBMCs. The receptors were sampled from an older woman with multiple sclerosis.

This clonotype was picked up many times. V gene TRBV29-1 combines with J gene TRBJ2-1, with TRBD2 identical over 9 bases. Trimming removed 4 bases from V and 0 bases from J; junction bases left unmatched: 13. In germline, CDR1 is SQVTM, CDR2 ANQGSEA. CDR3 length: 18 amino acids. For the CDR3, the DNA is TGCAGCGTTGGGGGGGCCCAATCTAGCGGGAACTCCTACAATGAGCAGTTCTTC. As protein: CSVGGAQSSGNSYNEQFF.

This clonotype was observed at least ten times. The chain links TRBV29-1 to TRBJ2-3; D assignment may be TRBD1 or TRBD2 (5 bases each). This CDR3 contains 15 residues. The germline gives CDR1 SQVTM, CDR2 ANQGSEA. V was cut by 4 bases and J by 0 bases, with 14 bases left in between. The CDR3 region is CSVARGGTSTDTQYF. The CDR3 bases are TGCAGCGTTGCACGTGGGGGAACTAGCACAGATACGCAGTATTTT.

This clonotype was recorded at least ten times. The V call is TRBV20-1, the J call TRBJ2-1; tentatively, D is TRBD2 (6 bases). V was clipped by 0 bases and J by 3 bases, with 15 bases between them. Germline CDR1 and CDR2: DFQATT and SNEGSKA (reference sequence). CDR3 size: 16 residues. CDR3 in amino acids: CSARDSGGANYNEQFF. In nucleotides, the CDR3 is TGCAGTGCTAGAGATTCAGGAGGGGCAAACTACAATGAGCAGTTCTTC.

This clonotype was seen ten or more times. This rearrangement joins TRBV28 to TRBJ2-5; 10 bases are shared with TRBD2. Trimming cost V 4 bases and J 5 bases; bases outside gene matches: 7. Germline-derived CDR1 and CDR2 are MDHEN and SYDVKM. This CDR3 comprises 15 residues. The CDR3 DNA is TGTGCCAGCAGTTACCCAGCGGGAGGGGGGGAGACCCAGTACTTC. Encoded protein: CASSYPAGGGETQYF.

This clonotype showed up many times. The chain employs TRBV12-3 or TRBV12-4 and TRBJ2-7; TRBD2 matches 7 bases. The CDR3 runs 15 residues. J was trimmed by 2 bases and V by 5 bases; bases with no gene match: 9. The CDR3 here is CASSIRDYPTYEQYF. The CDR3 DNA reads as TGTGCCAGCAGTATCCGGGACTACCCTACCTACGAGCAGTACTTC.

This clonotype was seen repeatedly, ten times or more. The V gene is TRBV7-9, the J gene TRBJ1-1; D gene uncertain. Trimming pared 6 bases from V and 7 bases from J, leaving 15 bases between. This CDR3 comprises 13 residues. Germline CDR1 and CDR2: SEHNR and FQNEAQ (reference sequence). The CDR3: CASSYPQDFEAFF. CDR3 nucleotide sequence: TGTGCCAGCAGTTATCCGCAGGACTTTGAAGCTTTCTTT.